This record looks at one T cell receptor (beta chain) sequence and its context. The data were produced by immunoSEQ multiplex PCR, yet TCRdb's version contains in-frame clones alone and is incomplete. The sample comprises about 480,000 clones, 75% to 80% of which are singletons, and around an eighth rests with the top ten. These data come from a study of shared clonotypes between healthy human individuals. The TCR sequence derives from a woman aged 40 to 55 in good health. Some clones in this sample may be carry-over from other donors' samples. Input material: PBMCs.

The CDR3 spells CASSSGQANYGYTF. The CDR3 region has the DNA TGTGCCAGCAGCTCGGGACAGGCAAACTATGGCTACACCTTC. The chain has TRBV7-9 and TRBJ1-2; TRBD1 matches at 8 bases. The CDR3 contains 14 residues. Germline lookup yields CDR1 SEHNR and CDR2 FQNEAQ (reference sequence). V lost 4 bases and J lost 2; bases outside the gene matches: 3.